Listed below are T cell receptor beta chains from one sample, sequenced in a study of OX40 agonist ivuxolimab in advanced cancers. The table came from immunoSEQ multiplex PCR; TCRdb's copy has only in-frame clones and leaves some out. The sample comprises under 90,000 clones, 93% of which are singletons, and over 11% rests with the top ten. The sequencing used CD4+ or CD8+ T cells sorted from blood, collected in a trial of the OX40 agonist ivuxolimab. The receptors shown here come from an adult with an advanced solid tumor such as melanoma, head and neck, liver or kidney cancer. CDR3s include the opening cysteine and the closing phenylalanine or tryptophan. A D gene is named only where the DNA matches it firmly. Clone size is given for some rows only: seen once, a few or many times, or a class if the clone is expanded.

v_gene	d_gene	j_gene	abundance	CDR3aa	CDR3nt
TRBV29-1	TRBD1	TRBJ2-5	-	CSVEDPADRVRETQYF	TGCAGCGTTGAAGACCCCGCCGACAGGGTGAGAGAGACCCAGTACTTC
TRBV4-3	-	TRBJ2-7	-	CASSQDHSSMNEQYF	TGCGCCAGCAGCCAAGATCATTCGTCCATGAACGAGCAGTACTTC
TRBV5-4	TRBD2	TRBJ2-3	-	CASTAIAGDVVITDTQYF	TGTGCCAGCACCGCAATAGCGGGAGACGTTGTTATCACAGATACGCAGTATTTT
TRBV27	-	TRBJ2-7	-	CASSLGTRGYEQYF	TGTGCCAGCAGTTTAGGGACAAGGGGCTACGAGCAGTACTTC
TRBV19	-	TRBJ1-1	once	CASNWGPMNTEAFF	TGTGCCAGTAACTGGGGCCCGATGAACACTGAAGCTTTCTTT
TRBV6-6	TRBD1	TRBJ2-1	-	CASSYSKQGPDNEQFF	TGTGCCAGCAGTTACTCGAAACAGGGGCCCGACAATGAGCAGTTCTTC
TRBV13	-	TRBJ2-2	-	CASSPLNTGELFF	TGTGCCAGCAGCCCTCTGAACACCGGGGAGCTGTTTTTT
TRBV4-1	-	TRBJ1-6	-	CASSLRVDFNSPLHF	TGCGCCAGCAGCCTTAGGGTGGACTTTAATTCACCCCTCCACTTT
TRBV19	TRBD1	TRBJ1-5	-	CASTGQGIGPRNQPQHF	TGTGCCAGTACCGGACAGGGAATTGGACCCCGCAATCAGCCCCAGCATTTT
TRBV5-1	-	TRBJ2-7	-	CASSSGQPYEQYF	TGCGCCAGCAGCTCAGGACAGCCCTACGAGCAGTACTTC
TRBV7-2	TRBD1	TRBJ2-7	-	CASSLFGQGGPRAYEQYF	TGTGCCAGCAGCTTATTTGGACAGGGGGGGCCCCGTGCCTACGAGCAGTACTTC
TRBV9	-	TRBJ2-7	-	CASSVAGTAYEQYF	TGTGCCAGCAGCGTAGCGGGGACGGCCTACGAGCAGTACTTC
TRBV6-4	-	TRBJ1-1	-	CASSDSGKTEAFF	TGTGCCAGCAGTGACTCGGGCAAGACTGAAGCTTTCTTT
TRBV19	-	TRBJ1-1	-	CASKSGGTEAFF	TGTGCCAGTAAGTCGGGGGGCACTGAAGCTTTCTTT
TRBV27	-	TRBJ2-7	-	CASLSLQSEQYF	TGTGCCAGCCTCTCCCTGCAGAGCGAGCAGTACTTC
TRBV11-2	-	TRBJ1-1	-	CASSLNRGNTEAFF	TGTGCCAGCAGCTTAAATCGCGGAAACACTGAAGCTTTCTTT
TRBV4-2	TRBD1	TRBJ2-3	-	CASSLPPTGGNTDTQYF	TGTGCCAGCAGCTTACCCCCGACAGGGGGAAACACAGATACGCAGTATTTT
TRBV6-5	-	TRBJ2-7	-	CASTDPGDSYEQYF	TGTGCCAGCACTGACCCTGGGGATTCCTACGAGCAGTACTTC
TRBV5-6	-	TRBJ1-2	-	CASSPSQVLPSPYGYTF	TGTGCCAGCAGCCCATCACAGGTCCTCCCTTCCCCTTATGGCTACACCTTC
TRBV9	-	TRBJ2-4	-	CASSPIGTAPAKNIQYF	TGTGCCAGCAGCCCTATAGGGACGGCTCCCGCCAAAAACATTCAGTACTTC
TRBV15	-	TRBJ1-1	few	CATSGPGFATEAFF	TGTGCCACCAGCGGACCAGGGTTTGCCACTGAAGCTTTCTTT
TRBV7-9	TRBD1	TRBJ1-6	-	CASSLANWDSNSPLHF	TGTGCCAGCAGCTTAGCGAATTGGGACAGTAATTCACCCCTCCACTTT
TRBV27	-	TRBJ2-3	once	CASSLSVIVGTDTQYF	TGTGCCAGCAGTTTATCGGTGATTGTGGGCACAGATACGCAGTATTTT
TRBV5-4	-	TRBJ1-3	-	CASSLSRESGNTIYF	TGTGCCAGCAGCTTGAGCAGGGAAAGTGGAAACACCATATATTTT
TRBV7-9	TRBD1	TRBJ1-2	few	CASSPTGGGYGYTF	TGTGCCAGCAGCCCTACAGGGGGAGGCTATGGCTACACCTTC
TRBV25-1	-	TRBJ1-5	-	CASSRKGSAYSNQPQHF	TGTGCCAGCAGCCGGAAAGGGTCGGCTTATAGCAATCAGCCCCAGCATTTT
TRBV4-3	-	TRBJ1-6	-	CASSQDHPARFNSPLHF	TGCGCCAGCAGCCAAGATCACCCGGCTAGGTTTAATTCACCCCTCCACTTT
TRBV10-3	-	TRBJ1-1	-	CAISGTLNTEAFF	TGTGCCATCAGCGGGACACTGAACACTGAAGCTTTCTTT
TRBV28	-	TRBJ1-2	-	CASREQGGYGYTF	TGTGCCAGCAGAGAACAGGGAGGCTATGGCTACACCTTC
TRBV9	TRBD1	TRBJ1-5	-	CASSDRDSPLGPQHF	TGTGCCAGCAGCGACCGGGACAGCCCGCTCGGGCCCCAGCATTTT
TRBV28	TRBD1	TRBJ1-5	-	CASSLFSQGGSNQPQHF	TGTGCCAGCAGCTTATTCTCCCAGGGGGGGAGCAATCAGCCCCAGCATTTT
TRBV28	TRBD2	TRBJ2-1	-	CASSLGRANEQFF	TGTGCCAGCAGTTTAGGGAGGGCCAATGAGCAGTTCTTC
TRBV10-2	-	TRBJ1-2	-	CASSESNPERGVAYGYTF	TGCGCCAGCAGTGAGTCGAACCCCGAGAGAGGGGTCGCCTATGGCTACACCTTC
TRBV19	-	TRBJ1-1	-	CASSIDPTGSPRKAFF	TGTGCCAGTAGTATAGATCCCACAGGGAGCCCTCGGAAAGCTTTCTTT
TRBV9	TRBD2	TRBJ2-7	-	CASSLAGGYSYEQYF	TGTGCCAGCAGCCTAGCGGGGGGCTACTCCTACGAGCAGTACTTC
TRBV9	TRBD2	TRBJ2-1	-	CASSPGKRRGLAGLSSYNEQFF	TGTGCCAGCAGCCCCGGGAAGCGACGGGGACTAGCGGGCCTAAGCTCCTACAATGAGCAGTTCTTC
TRBV5-6	-	TRBJ1-4	-	CASSLARGGRNEKLFF	TGTGCCAGCAGCTTGGCCCGGGGAGGGCGGAATGAAAAACTGTTTTTT
TRBV13	-	TRBJ1-2	-	CASSFDTDPYGYTF	TGTGCCAGCAGCTTCGACACGGATCCCTACGGCTACACCTTC
TRBV6-5	-	TRBJ2-3	-	CASIPARPGTDTQYF	TGTGCCAGCATTCCCGCAAGGCCTGGCACAGATACGCAGTATTTT
TRBV6-5	-	TRBJ1-2	-	CASSYSIGNYGYTF	TGTGCCAGCAGTTACTCGATCGGGAACTATGGCTACACCTTC
TRBV7-3	TRBD2	TRBJ2-1	-	CASSTLAGGHNEQFF	TGTGCCAGCAGCACCCTAGCGGGAGGGCACAATGAGCAGTTCTTC
TRBV4-1	TRBD2	TRBJ2-1	once	CASSQELREGLEQFF	TGCGCCAGCAGCCAAGAATTGAGGGAGGGCCTTGAGCAGTTCTTC
TRBV2	-	TRBJ1-1	-	CASSEDSWGNTEAFF	TGTGCCAGCAGTGAAGATTCTTGGGGGAACACTGAAGCTTTCTTT
TRBV6-1	TRBD1	TRBJ1-2	-	CAISDDRPTRGDYGYTF	TGTGCCATCAGTGACGACAGACCAACCAGGGGGGACTATGGCTACACCTTC
TRBV10-3	-	TRBJ1-5	-	CAISESGGGQPQHF	TGTGCCATCAGTGAGTCAGGGGGAGGTCAGCCCCAGCATTTT
TRBV27	-	TRBJ1-1	-	CASSLSWMTTKAFF	TGTGCCAGCAGTTTATCGTGGATGACCACGAAAGCTTTCTTT
TRBV7-2	-	TRBJ2-3	-	CASSLAGVRVDTQYF	TGTGCCAGCAGCTTAGCAGGGGTCCGCGTGGATACGCAGTATTTT
TRBV27	TRBD2	TRBJ2-1	-	CASRWTSGYNEQFF	TGTGCCAGCAGATGGACTAGCGGCTACAATGAGCAGTTCTTC
TRBV29-1	TRBD1	TRBJ1-1	-	CSTTGGNTEAFF	TGCAGCACGACAGGGGGAAACACTGAAGCTTTCTTT
TRBV6-1	-	TRBJ2-7	-	CASIRGSYEQYF	TGTGCCAGCATTCGGGGGTCCTACGAGCAGTACTTC
TRBV27	-	TRBJ2-7	-	CASRTGSPYEQYF	TGTGCCAGCAGGACAGGTTCACCCTACGAGCAGTACTTC
TRBV15	-	TRBJ2-7	-	CATSRSGGPNYEQYF	TGTGCCACCAGCAGATCCGGCGGCCCCAACTACGAGCAGTACTTC
TRBV19	-	TRBJ2-5	few	CASSIRDTRGETQYF	TGTGCCAGTAGTATACGGGACACGAGAGGGGAGACCCAGTACTTC
TRBV7-9	-	TRBJ2-7	-	CASSLAGGPGEQYF	TGTGCCAGCAGCTTAGCAGGGGGACCGGGCGAGCAGTACTTC
TRBV18	-	TRBJ2-3	-	CASSPSWVGTDNPSTDTQYF	TGTGCCAGCTCACCATCTTGGGTAGGAACCGACAATCCTAGCACAGATACGCAGTATTTT
TRBV5-6	-	TRBJ1-2	-	CASSLGRGNYGYTF	TGTGCCAGCAGCTTGGGGAGGGGAAACTATGGCTACACCTTC
TRBV4-1	-	TRBJ2-1	once	CASSYLGLTYNEQFF	TGCGCCAGCAGCTATTTAGGGCTCACCTACAATGAGCAGTTCTTC